This T cell receptor (beta chain) was sequenced for a study of T cells in localized non-small cell lung cancer. Measured with immunoSEQ multiplex PCR; TCRdb has only the in-frame clones, and not every one. The repertoire holds approximately 67,000 clones, with 84% as singletons. This CDR3 has 15 residues. The germline V and J ends were trimmed by 3 bases and 3 bases, with 14 bases remaining between them. The germline V gene encodes CDR1 SGHNT and CDR2 YYREEE (reference sequence). The sequence came from a female donor over 55 with stage I lung adenocarcinoma. The starting material was peripheral blood, obtained before any cancer treatment. V is TRBV5-4 and J is TRBJ2-3, with unresolved D. CDR3 amino acids: CASSSGPQGTDTQYF. The CDR3 bases are TGTGCCAGCAGCTCCGGACCGCAAGGAACAGATACGCAGTATTTT.